This T cell receptor (beta chain) was captured in a study of blood T cell repertoires in COVID-19. Across the study: COVID-19 samples collected from the United States, Italy and Spain covered acute and convalescent phases.

Germline CDR1 SGHKS, CDR2 YYEKEE (reference sequence). The CDR3 length is 15 residues. The junction had 3 bases not matched to a gene; V was cut back by 1 base and J by 4 bases. In the authors' methods: Using reference gene primer amplification, nucleated cell counts were estimated. Sequencing used immunoSEQ multiplex PCR; TCRdb keeps in-frame clones, though not all of them. That table supplies the V and J calls and clone size; D and trimming were determined from the DNA. The table includes about 240,000 clones, approximately 87% detected once. This clone was picked up one time. The sequence came from a man in his sixties with acute or convalescent COVID-19. Material: peripheral blood. This sequence joins TRBV5-5 and TRBJ2-1, with 9 bases that match TRBD2. CDR3 in DNA: TGTGCCAGCAGCTTGCGACTAGCGGAATACAATGAGCAGTTCTTC. It is translated as CASSLRLAEYNEQFF.